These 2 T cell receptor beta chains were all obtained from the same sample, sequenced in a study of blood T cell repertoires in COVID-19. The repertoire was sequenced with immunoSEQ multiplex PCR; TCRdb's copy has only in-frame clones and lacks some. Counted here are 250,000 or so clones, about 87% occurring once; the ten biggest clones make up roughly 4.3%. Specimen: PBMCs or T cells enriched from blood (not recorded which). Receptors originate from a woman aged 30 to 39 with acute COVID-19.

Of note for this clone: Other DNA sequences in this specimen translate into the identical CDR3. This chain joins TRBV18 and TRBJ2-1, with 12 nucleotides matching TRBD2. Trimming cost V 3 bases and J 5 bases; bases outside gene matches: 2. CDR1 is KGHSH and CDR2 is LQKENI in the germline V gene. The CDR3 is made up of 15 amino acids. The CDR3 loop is CASSPGLAGHNEQFF. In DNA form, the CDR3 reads TGTGCCAGCTCACCGGGACTAGCGGGCCACAATGAGCAGTTCTTC.

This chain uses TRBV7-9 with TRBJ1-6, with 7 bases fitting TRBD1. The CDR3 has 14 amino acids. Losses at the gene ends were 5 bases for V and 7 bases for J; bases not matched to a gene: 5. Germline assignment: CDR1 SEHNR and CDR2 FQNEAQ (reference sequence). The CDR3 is CASSPTGDNSPLHF. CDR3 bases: TGTGCCAGCAGCCCAACAGGGGACAATTCACCCCTCCACTTT.